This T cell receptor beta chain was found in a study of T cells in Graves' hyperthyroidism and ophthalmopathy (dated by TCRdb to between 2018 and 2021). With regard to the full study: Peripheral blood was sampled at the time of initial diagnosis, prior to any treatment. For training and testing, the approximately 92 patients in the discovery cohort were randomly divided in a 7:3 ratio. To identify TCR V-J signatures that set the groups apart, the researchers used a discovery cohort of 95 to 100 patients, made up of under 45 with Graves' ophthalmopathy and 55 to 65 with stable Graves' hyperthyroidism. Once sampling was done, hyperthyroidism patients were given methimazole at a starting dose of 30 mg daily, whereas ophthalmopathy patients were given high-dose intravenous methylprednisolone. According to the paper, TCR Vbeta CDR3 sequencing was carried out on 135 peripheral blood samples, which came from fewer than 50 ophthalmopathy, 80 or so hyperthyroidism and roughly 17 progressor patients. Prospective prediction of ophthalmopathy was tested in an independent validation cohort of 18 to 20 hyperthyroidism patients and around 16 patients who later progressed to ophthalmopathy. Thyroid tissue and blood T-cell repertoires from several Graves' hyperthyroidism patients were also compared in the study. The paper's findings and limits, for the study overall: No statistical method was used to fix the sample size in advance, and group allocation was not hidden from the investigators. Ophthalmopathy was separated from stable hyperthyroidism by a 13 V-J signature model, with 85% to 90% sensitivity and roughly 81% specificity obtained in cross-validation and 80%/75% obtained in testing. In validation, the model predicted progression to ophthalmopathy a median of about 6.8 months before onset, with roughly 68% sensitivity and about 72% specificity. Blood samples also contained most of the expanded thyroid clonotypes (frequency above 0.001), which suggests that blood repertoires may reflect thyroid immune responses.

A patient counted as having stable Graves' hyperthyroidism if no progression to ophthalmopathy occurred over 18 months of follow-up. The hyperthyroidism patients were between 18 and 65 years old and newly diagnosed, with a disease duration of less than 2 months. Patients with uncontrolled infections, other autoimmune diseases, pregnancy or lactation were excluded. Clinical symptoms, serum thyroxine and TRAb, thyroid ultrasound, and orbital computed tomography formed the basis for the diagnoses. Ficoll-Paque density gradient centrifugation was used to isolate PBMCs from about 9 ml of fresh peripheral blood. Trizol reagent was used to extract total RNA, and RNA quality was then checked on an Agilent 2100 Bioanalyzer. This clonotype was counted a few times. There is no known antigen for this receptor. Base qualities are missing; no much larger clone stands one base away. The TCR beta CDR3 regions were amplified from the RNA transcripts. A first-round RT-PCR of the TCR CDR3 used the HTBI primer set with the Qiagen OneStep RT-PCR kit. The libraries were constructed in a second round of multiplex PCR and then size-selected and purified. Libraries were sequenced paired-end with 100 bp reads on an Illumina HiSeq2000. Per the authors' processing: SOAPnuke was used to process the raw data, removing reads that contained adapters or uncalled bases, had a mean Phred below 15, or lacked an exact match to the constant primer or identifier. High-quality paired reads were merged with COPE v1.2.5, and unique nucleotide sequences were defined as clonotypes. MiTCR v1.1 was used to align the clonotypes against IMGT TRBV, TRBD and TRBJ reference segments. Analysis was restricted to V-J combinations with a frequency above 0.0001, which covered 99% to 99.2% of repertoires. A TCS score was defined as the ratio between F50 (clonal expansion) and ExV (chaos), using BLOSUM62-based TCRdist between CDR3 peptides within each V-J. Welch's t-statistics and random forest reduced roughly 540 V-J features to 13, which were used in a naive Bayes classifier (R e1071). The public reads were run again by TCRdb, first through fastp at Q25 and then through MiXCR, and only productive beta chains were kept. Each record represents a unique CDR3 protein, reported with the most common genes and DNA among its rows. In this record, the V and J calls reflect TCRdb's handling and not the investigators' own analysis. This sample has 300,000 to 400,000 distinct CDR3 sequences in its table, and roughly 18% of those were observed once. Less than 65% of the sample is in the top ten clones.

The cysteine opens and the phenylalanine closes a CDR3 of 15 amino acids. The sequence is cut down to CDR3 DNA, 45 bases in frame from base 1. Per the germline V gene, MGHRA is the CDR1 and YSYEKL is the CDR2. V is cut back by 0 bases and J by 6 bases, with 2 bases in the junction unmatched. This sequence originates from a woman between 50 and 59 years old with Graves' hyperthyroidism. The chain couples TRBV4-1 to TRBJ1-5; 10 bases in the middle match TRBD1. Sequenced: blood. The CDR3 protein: CASSQEWTGGQPQHF. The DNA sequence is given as TGCGCCAGCAGCCAAGAATGGACAGGGGGTCAGCCCCAGCATTTT.